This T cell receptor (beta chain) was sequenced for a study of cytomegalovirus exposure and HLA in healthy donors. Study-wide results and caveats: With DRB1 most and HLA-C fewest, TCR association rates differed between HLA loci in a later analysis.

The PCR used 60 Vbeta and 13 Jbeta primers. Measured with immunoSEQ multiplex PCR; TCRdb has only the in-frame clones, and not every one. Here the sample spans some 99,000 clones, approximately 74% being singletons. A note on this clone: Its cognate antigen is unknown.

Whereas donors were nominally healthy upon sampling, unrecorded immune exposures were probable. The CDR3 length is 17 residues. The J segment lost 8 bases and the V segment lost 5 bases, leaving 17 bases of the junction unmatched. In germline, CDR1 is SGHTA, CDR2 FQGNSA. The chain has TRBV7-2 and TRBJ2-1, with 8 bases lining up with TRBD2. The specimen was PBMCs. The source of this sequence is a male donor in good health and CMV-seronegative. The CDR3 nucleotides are TGTGCCAGCAGCCAGCTAGGCAGCGGGAGTGGTGGGGATGAGCAGTTCTTC. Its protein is CASSQLGSGSGGDEQFF.